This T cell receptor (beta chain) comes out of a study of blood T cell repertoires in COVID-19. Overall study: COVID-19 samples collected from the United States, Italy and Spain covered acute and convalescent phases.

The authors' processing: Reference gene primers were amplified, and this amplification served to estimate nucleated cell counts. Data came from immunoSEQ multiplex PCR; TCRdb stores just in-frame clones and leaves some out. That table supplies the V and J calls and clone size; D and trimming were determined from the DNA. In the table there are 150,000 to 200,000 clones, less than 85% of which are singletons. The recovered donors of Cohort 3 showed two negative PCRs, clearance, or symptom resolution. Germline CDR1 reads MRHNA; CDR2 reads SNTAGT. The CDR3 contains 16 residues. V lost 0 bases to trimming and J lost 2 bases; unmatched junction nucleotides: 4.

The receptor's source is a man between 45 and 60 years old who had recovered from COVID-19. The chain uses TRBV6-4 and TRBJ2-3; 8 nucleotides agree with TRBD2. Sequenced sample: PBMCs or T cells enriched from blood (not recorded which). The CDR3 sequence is CASSDSAGGSTDTQYF. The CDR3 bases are TGTGCCAGCAGTGACTCGGCGGGGGGTTCCACAGATACGCAGTATTTT.